The 23 T cell receptor beta chains in this list originate from one sample, sequenced in a study of post-analysis software for immune sequencing data. Broader study findings: Controls had lower frequencies than patients of a few TRBV segments, which included TRBV5-6, TRBV5-1 and TRBV20-1.

The TCR beta cDNA libraries contained unique molecular identifiers. Via MiXCR, TCRdb re-called the PCR reads, giving one row per CDR3 protein. The sample lists about 810,000 distinct CDR3 sequences, about 57% occurring once. Their cognate antigens are unknown. Sample: blood. The receptors originated from a girl under 18 with multiple sclerosis.

Comment on this clonotype: One junction end disagrees with the germline gene, perhaps due to a read error. J is TRBJ2-3 and V is TRBV12-3 or TRBV12-4; D may be TRBD1 or TRBD2 (6 bases each). The CDR3 sequence is 16 residues long. CDR3 residues: CASSFSAGHSTDMQYF. The CDR3 DNA reads TGTGCCAGCAGTTTTTCTGCGGGACATAGCACAGATATGCAGTATTTT.

The CDR3 sequence is CASSSGQTSYGYTF. CDR3 in DNA: TGCGCCAGCAGCTCCGGACAGACCTCCTATGGCTACACCTTC. The chain links TRBV4-1 to TRBJ1-2, with a weak D call TRBD1 (6 bases). The V gene lost 5 bases and the J gene lost 4 bases, with 14 bases spanning the gap. The CDR3 spans 14 residues. Germline CDR1 is MGHRA and CDR2 is YSYEKL.

This clonotype appeared a few times. V and J are TRBV5-6 and TRBJ2-7; tentatively, D is TRBD2 (6 bases). Germline CDR1 is SGHDT and CDR2 is YYEEEE. Trimming cost V 2 bases and J 5 bases, with 14 bases left between them. The length of the CDR3 is 14 residues. Here the CDR3 DNA reads TGTGCCAGCAGCTTTCGGAGGGGCGACCACGAGCAGTACTTC. It is translated as CASSFRRGDHEQYF.

The chain couples TRBV29-1 to TRBJ2-5; tentatively, D is TRBD2 (6 bases). The CDR3 spans 12 residues. V was clipped by 5 bases and J by 4 bases, with 11 bases between them. In germline, CDR1 is SQVTM, CDR2 ANQGSEA. CDR3 region: CSVKRGGETQYF. As DNA, the CDR3 is TGCAGCGTTAAAAGGGGAGGAGAGACCCAGTACTTC.

In its sample, this clonotype was seen once. V is TRBV7-9 and J is TRBJ2-5; D uncertain. With the DNA end fitting TRBJ2-1 better, the J assignment may be wrong. The CDR3 covers 14 residues. CDR1 is SEHNR, CDR2 FQNEAQ, per germline (reference sequence). In DNA form, the CDR3 reads TGTGCCAGCAGCTTAGGTCGGAACCAAGAGACCCAGTTCTTC. This sequence encodes CASSLGRNQETQFF.

The chain couples TRBV6-5 to TRBJ2-1, with 8 bases matching TRBD1. The trim removed 7 bases at V and 6 bases at J, leaving 8 bases unmatched. The germline V gene encodes CDR1 MNHEY and CDR2 SVGAGI. This CDR3 is built from 14 residues. CDR3 coding DNA: TGTGCCAGCATTTCGGCAGGGGGCTTCAATGAGCAGTTCTTC. As protein: CASISAGGFNEQFF.

About this clonotype itself: A read error is likely, as this CDR3 ends without the conserved phenylalanine or tryptophan. J is TRBJ1-6 and V is TRBV4-1; tentatively, D is TRBD1 (5 bases). Germline CDR1 reads MGHRA; CDR2 reads YSYEKL. V lost 4 bases and J 7 bases, leaving 17 bases between the germline ends. This CDR3 spans 16 amino acids. CDR3: CASSPGEGPGNSPLHC. The DNA of the CDR3 is TGCGCCAGCAGCCCCGGGGAGGGGCCGGGGAATTCACCCCTCCACTGT.

This chain uses TRBV29-1 with TRBJ2-1; 9 nucleotides align to TRBD1. This CDR3 comprises 13 residues. The J segment lost 6 bases and the V segment lost 6 bases, leaving 6 bases of the junction unmatched. Germline CDR1 and CDR2: SQVTM and ANQGSEA. For the CDR3, the DNA is TGCAGCGTCCCGACAGGGGGATTCAATGAGCAGTTCTTC. Translation gives CSVPTGGFNEQFF.

This chain links TRBV4-1 with TRBJ2-5; TRBD2 matches 10 bases. The germline V gene encodes CDR1 MGHRA and CDR2 YSYEKL. There are 17 residues in the CDR3. Trimming cost V 0 bases and J 1 base; bases outside gene matches: 5. The CDR3 is CASSQDWPSGGQETQYF. CDR3 coding DNA: TGCGCCAGCAGCCAAGATTGGCCTAGCGGGGGCCAAGAGACCCAGTACTTC.

The chain links TRBV12-3 or TRBV12-4 to TRBJ2-1, with D possibly TRBD1 on 5 matching bases. The J call may not be correct, given that the DNA end is closer to TRBJ2-7. CDR3 size: 14 residues. The CDR3 coding sequence is TGTGCCAGCCTTCGGGCAGGGTCCTACAATGAGCAGTACTTC. Translation: CASLRAGSYNEQYF.

The rearrangement uses TRBV4-1 and TRBJ1-2; 7 bases align to TRBD1. Germline CDR1 and CDR2: MGHRA and YSYEKL. This CDR3 comprises 15 residues. V lost 5 bases to trimming and J lost 2 bases; unmatched junction nucleotides: 8. For the CDR3, the DNA is TGCGCCAGCAGCGGCCGGGACAGAGGAAACTATGGCTACACCTTC. Encoded protein: CASSGRDRGNYGYTF.

The chain links TRBV3-1 to TRBJ1-2; 10 bases align to TRBD1. Germline V gives CDR1 LGHDT, CDR2 YNNKEL (reference sequence). The CDR3 length is 17 residues. J was trimmed by 5 bases and V by 0 bases; bases with no gene match: 9. The CDR3 region has the DNA TGTGCCAGCAGCCAAGATCCCCGGGACAGGGGTGAATATGGCTACACCTTC. Translation: CASSQDPRDRGEYGYTF. Full variable domain (outside the CDR3, taken from reference TRBV3-1 and TRBJ1-2): DTAVSQTPKYLVTQMGNDKSIKCEQNLGHDTMYWYKQDSKKFLKIMFSYNNKELIINETVPNRFSPKSPDKAHLNLHINSLELGDSAVYFCASSQDPRDRGEYGYTFGSGTRLTVV.

This sequence joins TRBV2 and TRBJ1-2; 8 positions match TRBD1. The CDR3 totals 15 residues. The V gene end was trimmed by 4 bases and the J gene end by 5 bases; junction bases not matched to a gene: 9. Germline-derived CDR1 and CDR2 are SNHLY and FYNNEI. This chain's CDR3 is CASSVSGQGSYGYTF. In nucleotides, the CDR3 is TGTGCCAGCAGTGTTTCCGGACAGGGCAGTTATGGCTACACCTTC.

V is TRBV10-2 and J is TRBJ2-1, with D uncertain. Germline assignment: CDR1 WSHSY and CDR2 SAAADI. Trimming took 6 bases from V and 6 from J, leaving 12 bases between them. The CDR3 runs 13 residues. The CDR3 sequence: CASSVVATNEQFF. CDR3 in DNA: TGCGCCAGCAGCGTAGTGGCAACCAATGAGCAGTTCTTC.

The chain is built from TRBV12-3 or TRBV12-4 and TRBJ2-1, with unresolved D. V was shortened by 5 bases and J by 6 bases, with 14 bases between the two germline ends. This CDR3 region has 14 residues. This chain's CDR3 is CASSPGVAANEQFF. The DNA for the CDR3 is TGTGCCAGCAGTCCAGGTGTTGCGGCCAATGAGCAGTTCTTC.

V and J are TRBV18 and TRBJ2-1; the D gene is possibly TRBD1 (6 bases). The CDR3 consists of 14 residues. Germline CDR1 KGHSH, CDR2 LQKENI. Trimming removed 3 bases from V and 3 bases from J, with 9 bases in between. In nucleotides, the CDR3 is TGTGCCAGCTCACCTGCGACAGGCTACAATGAGCAGTTCTTC. Translated: CASSPATGYNEQFF.

V gene TRBV7-9 combines with J gene TRBJ2-1, with D unresolved. With 0 bases removed from V and 7 bases from J, the gap between germline ends came to 4 bases. There are 12 residues in the CDR3. CDR1 is SEHNR and CDR2 is FQNEAQ in the germline V gene (reference sequence). CDR3 amino acids: CASSLAVNEQFF. The CDR3 DNA sequence: TGTGCCAGCAGCTTAGCAGTTAATGAGCAGTTCTTC.

The rearrangement uses TRBV6-5 and TRBJ2-3, with D perhaps matching TRBD1 (6 bases). Trimming shortened V by 5 bases and J by 4 bases, and 13 bases separated the two germline ends. The V gene's germline CDR1 is MNHEY and CDR2 SVGAGI. There are 14 residues in the CDR3. The CDR3 DNA follows: TGTGCCAGCAGTGGGGATCCAGGGGCAGATACGCAGTATTTT. It yields the protein CASSGDPGADTQYF.

CDR3 nucleotide sequence: TGTGCCAGCAGCTTAGGAGCTAGCGGGGGGCTGGATACGCAGTATTTT. This gives the protein CASSLGASGGLDTQYF. The V gene is TRBV7-3, the J gene TRBJ2-3; 11 bases map to TRBD2. This CDR3 spans 16 amino acids. V lost 2 bases to trimming and J lost 6 bases; unmatched junction nucleotides: 7. Germline values: CDR1 SGHTA, CDR2 FQGTGA.

In its sample, this clonotype was seen a few times. The chain combines TRBV20-1 with TRBJ1-1; 8 positions match TRBD1. The junction had 11 bases not matched to a gene; V was cut back by 5 bases and J by 0 bases. Germline assignment: CDR1 DFQATT and CDR2 SNEGSKA (reference sequence). This CDR3 is 16 amino acids long. CDR3 DNA: TGCAGTGCTCTTCCAGGGGGCCGTTACGTGAACACTGAAGCTTTCTTT. This sequence encodes CSALPGGRYVNTEAFF.

This chain uses TRBV20-1 with TRBJ1-1, with 8 bases fitting TRBD1. Per the germline V gene, CDR1 is DFQATT and CDR2 is SNEGSKA (reference sequence). The V and J ends lost 0 bases and 5 bases, in that order; junction bases with no gene match: 5. This CDR3 contains 14 residues. This CDR3 reads CSARDNRGGTEAFF. DNA of the CDR3: TGCAGTGCTAGAGATAACAGGGGGGGAACTGAAGCTTTCTTT.

V is TRBV2 and J is TRBJ1-2; no clear D. Between the trimmed V and J ends, which lost 5 bases and 3 bases, there was a span of 10 bases. CDR3 length: 13 amino acids. Per the germline V gene, CDR1 is SNHLY and CDR2 is FYNNEI. CDR3 DNA sequence: TGTGCCAGCAGTCTCCCAGGTCACTATGGCTACACCTTC. Amino acids: CASSLPGHYGYTF.

The V and J genes are TRBV7-9 and TRBJ2-3; a possible D gene is TRBD2 (5 bases). Germline V gives CDR1 SEHNR, CDR2 FQNEAQ (reference sequence). V gave up 1 base and J gave up 7 bases, with 9 bases separating them. CDR3 length: 13 amino acids. CDR3 DNA sequence: TGTGCCAGCAGCTTAGAACTAGATCATACGCAGTATTTT. This codes for CASSLELDHTQYF.